Listed below are T cell receptor beta chains from one sample, sequenced in a study of blood T cell repertoires in COVID-19. Sequencing was performed with immunoSEQ multiplex PCR; in TCRdb, only in-frame clones are kept and a portion is missing. The repertoire consists of about 140,000 clones, with roughly 88% occurring once and the leading ten covering 1.5% to 2%. The sequenced sample consisted of peripheral blood. Receptor source: a man between 65 and 85 years old with acute or convalescent COVID-19. Both conserved end residues are part of each CDR3. The order of the fields is D gene, V gene, CDR3 length, J gene, clone size, CDR3 protein, CDR3 DNA. D genes are given only for firm matches. The size entry is marked missing in some rows and otherwise reads once, few, many or a size class.

d_call: TRBD1
v_call: TRBV10-3
cdr3_length: 14
j_call: TRBJ2-7
clone_size: once
cdr3_aa: CAIKPGTGSHEQYF
cdr3_nt: TGTGCCATCAAGCCCGGGACAGGGTCCCACGAGCAGTACTTC

d_call: .
v_call: TRBV5-8
cdr3_length: 13
j_call: TRBJ1-4
clone_size: few
cdr3_aa: CADRNLEREKLFF
cdr3_nt: TGTGCCGACCGGAACCTTGAGAGGGAAAAACTGTTTTTT

d_call: .
v_call: TRBV28
cdr3_length: 14
j_call: TRBJ1-2
clone_size: .
cdr3_aa: CASSTRQVVEGYTF
cdr3_nt: TGTGCCAGCAGTACCCGACAGGTGGTGGAAGGCTACACCTTC

d_call: TRBD2
v_call: TRBV3-1/TRBV3-2
cdr3_length: 15
j_call: TRBJ2-2
clone_size: .
cdr3_aa: CASSQELAGTGELFF
cdr3_nt: TGTGCCAGCAGCCAAGAGCTAGCGGGGACCGGGGAGCTGTTTTTT

d_call: .
v_call: TRBV3-1/TRBV3-2
cdr3_length: 17
j_call: TRBJ1-6
clone_size: .
cdr3_aa: CASSQDMRAYYNSPLHF
cdr3_nt: TGTGCCAGCAGCCAAGATATGAGAGCTTACTATAATTCACCCCTCCACTTT

d_call: .
v_call: TRBV6-5
cdr3_length: 12
j_call: TRBJ2-7
clone_size: .
cdr3_aa: CASKPFSYEQYF
cdr3_nt: TGTGCCAGCAAGCCTTTCTCCTACGAGCAGTACTTC

d_call: .
v_call: TRBV5-6
cdr3_length: 12
j_call: TRBJ1-1
clone_size: once
cdr3_aa: CASSLISAEAFF
cdr3_nt: TGTGCCAGCAGCTTGATCTCGGCTGAAGCTTTCTTT

d_call: TRBD1
v_call: TRBV13
cdr3_length: 15
j_call: TRBJ2-2
clone_size: .
cdr3_aa: CASRPGTGSTGELFF
cdr3_nt: TGTGCCAGCCGGCCCGGGACAGGGTCGACCGGGGAGCTGTTCTTT

d_call: TRBD1
v_call: TRBV5-8
cdr3_length: 15
j_call: TRBJ1-6
clone_size: .
cdr3_aa: CASSLAGQGVSPLHF
cdr3_nt: TGTGCCAGCAGCTTGGCCGGACAGGGTGTATCACCCCTCCACTTT

d_call: TRBD2
v_call: TRBV3-1/TRBV3-2
cdr3_length: 15
j_call: TRBJ2-3
clone_size: .
cdr3_aa: CASSLTGGFQDTQYF
cdr3_nt: TGTGCCAGCAGCCTCACGGGAGGGTTTCAAGATACGCAGTATTTT

d_call: TRBD2
v_call: TRBV7-3
cdr3_length: 15
j_call: TRBJ2-3
clone_size: .
cdr3_aa: CASSLFSGSADTQYF
cdr3_nt: TGTGCCAGCAGCTTATTTAGCGGGAGTGCAGATACGCAGTATTTT

d_call: .
v_call: TRBV18
cdr3_length: 14
j_call: TRBJ2-7
clone_size: .
cdr3_aa: CASSPTGTGHEQYF
cdr3_nt: TGTGCCAGCTCACCTACAGGGACGGGCCACGAGCAGTACTTC

d_call: TRBD1
v_call: TRBV19
cdr3_length: 17
j_call: TRBJ2-5
clone_size: .
cdr3_aa: CASSTTPSGTGYGAQYF
cdr3_nt: TGTGCCAGTAGTACTACCCCGAGTGGGACAGGGTATGGGGCCCAGTACTTC

d_call: .
v_call: TRBV29-1
cdr3_length: 14
j_call: TRBJ2-5
clone_size: .
cdr3_aa: CSVDTGPASETQYF
cdr3_nt: TGCAGCGTTGATACGGGTCCTGCATCGGAGACCCAGTACTTC